This section outlines one T cell receptor beta chain sequence together with its context. This entry is derived from a study of cytomegalovirus exposure and HLA in healthy donors. Researchers ran the PCR with 60 Vbeta and 13 Jbeta primers. Data came from immunoSEQ multiplex PCR; TCRdb stores just in-frame clones and leaves some out. The sample has about 120,000 clones; around 77% are singletons. The receptor's source is a man aged 18 to 30 in good health and CMV-seropositive. The sequencing sample was made of PBMCs.

The CDR3 nucleotides read TGTGCCAGCAGTTACGACAGAAAGAACACTGAAGCTTTCTTT. It yields the protein CASSYDRKNTEAFF. The chain uses TRBV6-5 and TRBJ1-1; possibly TRBD1 for D (5 bases). Trimming took off 2 bases at V and 1 base at J, with 8 bases between the two ends. Germline CDR1 and CDR2: MNHEY and SVGAGI. The CDR3 spans 14 residues.